The rows below give T cell receptor beta chains drawn from one sample of a study of blood T cells in healthy people across ages. Using its own MiXCR run on the 5' RACE reads, TCRdb lists one record per CDR3 protein. The table has roughly 1.5 million distinct CDR3 sequences, about 45% seen once. Material for sequencing was blood. These receptor sequences come from a woman aged 18-35 years in good health. Both conserved end residues are part of each CDR3. A D gene is named only where the DNA matches it firmly. A row's size may be missing; if present it is once, few, many or a size class.

d_call j_call clone_size v_call cdr3_nt cdr3_aa
TRBD1 TRBJ2-3 few TRBV20-1 TGCAGTGGACAGGGCAAGTTTTTCACAGATACGCAGTATTTT CSGQGKFFTDTQYF
NA TRBJ2-5 NA TRBV15 TGTGCCACCAGCAGAGAACCCCAAGAGACCCAGTACTTC CATSREPQETQYF
NA TRBJ2-5 NA TRBV7-6 TGTGCCAGCAGCCCCACCGAGATGCAAGAGACCCAGTACTTC CASSPTEMQETQYF
NA TRBJ2-1 few TRBV20-1 TGCAGTGCTAGCGGGACTCCAAAGTTCTTC CSASGTPKFF
TRBD1 TRBJ1-2 once TRBV27 TGTGCCAGCAGTTTATTAGGTCCACAGGGGGTGGATGGCTACACCTTC CASSLLGPQGVDGYTF
NA TRBJ2-3 NA TRBV6-6 TGTGCCAGCAGTTACTCGAACATCGGGGGCACAGATACGCAGTATTTT CASSYSNIGGTDTQYF
NA TRBJ1-6 NA TRBV25-1 TGTGCCACCCGGACGGGTAATTCACCCCTCCACTTT CATRTGNSPLHF
NA TRBJ1-1 NA TRBV6-5 TGTGCCAGCAGTTGGATCGGGCGGGGGGCCACTGAAGCTTTCTTT CASSWIGRGATEAFF
TRBD1 TRBJ1-3 few TRBV20-1 TGCAGTGCTAAGCAAGACAGGGCCTCTGGAAACACCATATATTTT CSAKQDRASGNTIYF
NA TRBJ2-1 NA TRBV11-2 TGTGCCAGCAGTTCCCCGTTGGTACCCTACAATGAGCAGTTCTTC CASSSPLVPYNEQFF
TRBD2 TRBJ2-1 few TRBV7-2 TGTGCCAGCAGCATCAGCGGGAGTAGGTACAATGAGCAGTTCTTC CASSISGSRYNEQFF
NA TRBJ1-2 NA TRBV6-6 TGTGCCAGCAGTTACGGGGCTACTAACTATGGCTACACCTTC CASSYGATNYGYTF
NA TRBJ1-1 NA TRBV12-3/TRBV12-4 TGTGCCAGCAGCGCCGGGACGGCTTCTGAAGCTTTCTTT CASSAGTASEAFF
TRBD2 TRBJ2-1 many TRBV20-1 TGCAGTGCTAAGACTAGCGGGGGGTACAATGAGCAGTTCTTC CSAKTSGGYNEQFF
NA TRBJ2-5 NA TRBV9 TGTGCCAGCAGCGTAGAAGTCGACAGTTTGATCGGGGAGCAGTACTTC CASSVEVDSLIGEQYF
NA TRBJ2-1 few TRBV6-2/TRBV6-3 TGTGCCAGCAGGGGGGACTCTTACAATGAGCAGTTCTTC CASRGDSYNEQFF
TRBD1 TRBJ1-4 few TRBV12-3/TRBV12-4 TGTGCCAGCAGGCGGGACAGGGGATATGAAAAACTGTTTTTT CASRRDRGYEKLFF
TRBD1 TRBJ1-2 many TRBV6-5 TGTGCCAGCAGTTACTTTCCGGGACAGCGACATCTCTACACCTTC CASSYFPGQRHLYTF
NA TRBJ1-1 NA TRBV19 TGTGCCAGTAGTATAGAGGGTTACACTGAAGCTTTCTTT CASSIEGYTEAFF
TRBD2 TRBJ2-3 few TRBV29-1 TGCAGCGTTGAAGGGCTAGCGGGAGTGGGCACAGATACGCAGTATTTT CSVEGLAGVGTDTQYF
NA TRBJ1-2 NA TRBV6-2/TRBV6-3 TGTGCCAGCAGTTCCGGACGGGCCTATGGCTACACCTTC CASSSGRAYGYTF
NA TRBJ1-5 few TRBV6-5 TGTGCCAGCAGTTATGGTCCTTTGCGGAGCAATCAGCCCCAGCATTTT CASSYGPLRSNQPQHF
TRBD1 TRBJ1-2 many TRBV5-1 TGCGCCAGCAGCCGACAGGGAGATGGCTACACCTTC CASSRQGDGYTF
TRBD1 TRBJ1-2 NA TRBV5-6 TGTGCCAGCAGCCAGGGGGGGTTCTCCTATGGCTACACCTTC CASSQGGFSYGYTF
NA TRBJ2-7 NA TRBV7-9 TGTGCCAGCAGCTTAGCGATCGGGGAGTTTCACGAGCAGTACTTC CASSLAIGEFHEQYF
TRBD1 TRBJ1-2 NA TRBV9 TGTGCCAGCAGCGGGACAGGCCCTGGCTACATCTTC CASSGTGPGYIF
NA TRBJ2-1 NA TRBV28 TGTGCCAGCAGTTTCACCTTAGCGGTAAGCTCCTACAATGAGCAGTTCTTC CASSFTLAVSSYNEQFF
TRBD2 TRBJ2-2 NA TRBV7-2 TGTGCCAGCAGTCACCGGACTAGCGGGGGGTTCGGGGAGCTGTTTTTT CASSHRTSGGFGELFF
NA TRBJ2-1 NA TRBV4-1 TGCGCCGGCAGCTCACGAGGCCGGGGGTCCTCCTACAATGAGCAGTTCTTC CAGSSRGRGSSYNEQFF
TRBD1 TRBJ1-1 NA TRBV28 TGTGCCAGCAGTCACCGGGACAGGGACCATGAAGCTTTCTTT CASSHRDRDHEAFF
NA TRBJ1-2 NA TRBV2 TGTGCCAGCAGTGAAAGGACAGCCCAATATGGCTACACCTTC CASSERTAQYGYTF
NA TRBJ2-1 NA TRBV7-3 TGTGCCAGCAGCTTTAACCCGGGACTGGTGGGCAATGAGCAGTTCTTC CASSFNPGLVGNEQFF
NA TRBJ1-1 NA TRBV7-9 TGCGCCAGCAGCTTAGAGGACACGAACACTGAAGCTTTCTTT CASSLEDTNTEAFF
TRBD2 TRBJ2-1 many TRBV29-1 TGCAGCGTCGGAAGGCCTAGCGGGAGGGCCAGTAATGAGCAGTTCTTC CSVGRPSGRASNEQFF
TRBD1 TRBJ1-1 many TRBV6-6 TGTGCCAGCATCGGGACGCAGGGGGTCAGTGAAGCTTTCTTT CASIGTQGVSEAFF
NA TRBJ2-7 few TRBV2 TGTGCCAGCAGCATTGGGACCGCCTACGTTTACGAGCAGTACTTC CASSIGTAYVYEQYF
TRBD1 TRBJ2-7 few TRBV29-1 TGCAGCGTTGAAGGGACAGGGATCGGGATCGAGCAGTACTTC CSVEGTGIGIEQYF
TRBD1 TRBJ2-5 once TRBV5-5 TGTGCCAGCAGCTCAGGACAGGTGGGGGCCAAAGAGACCCAGTACTTC CASSSGQVGAKETQYF
TRBD1 TRBJ2-4 NA TRBV18 TGTGCCAGCTCACCAATCGGGACAGGGAAAAACATTCAGTACTTC CASSPIGTGKNIQYF
TRBD1 TRBJ2-1 NA TRBV7-3 TGTGCCAGCAGCTTAATAGCGACAGGGGACGGACTCTCCTACAATGAGCAGTTCTTC CASSLIATGDGLSYNEQFF